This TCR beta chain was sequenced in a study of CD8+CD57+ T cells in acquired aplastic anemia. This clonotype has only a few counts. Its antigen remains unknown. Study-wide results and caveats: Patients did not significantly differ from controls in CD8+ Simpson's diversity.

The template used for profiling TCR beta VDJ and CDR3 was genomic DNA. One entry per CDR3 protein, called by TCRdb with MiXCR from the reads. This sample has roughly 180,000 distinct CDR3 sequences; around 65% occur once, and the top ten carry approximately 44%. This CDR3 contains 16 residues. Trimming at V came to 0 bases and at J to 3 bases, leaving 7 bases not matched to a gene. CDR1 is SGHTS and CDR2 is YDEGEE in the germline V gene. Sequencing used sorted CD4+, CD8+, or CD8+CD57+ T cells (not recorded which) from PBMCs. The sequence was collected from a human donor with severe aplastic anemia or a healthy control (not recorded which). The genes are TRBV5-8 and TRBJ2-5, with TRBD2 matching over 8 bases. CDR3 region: CASSLGGTSGKETQYF. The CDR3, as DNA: TGTGCCAGCAGCTTGGGAGGTACTAGCGGTAAAGAGACCCAGTACTTC.